The clone carrying this TCR beta chain was seen a handful of times. Its specificity is not known. This entry is derived from a study of T cells in localized non-small cell lung cancer. Method: immunoSEQ multiplex PCR; TCRdb's copy keeps in-frame clones and lacks some. The repertoire holds under 11,000 clones, with roughly 27% as singletons. General observations from the study: For the top 100 tumor clones, a median roughly 56 also appeared in adjacent lung. Patients showing higher blood T cell density tended to see longer overall survival. A single tumor region was sequenced, leaving heterogeneity possible.

The CDR3 totals 15 residues. This chain uses TRBV7-5 with TRBJ2-5; TRBD2, as called in the table, went unchecked against the DNA. TRBV7-5 is a listed pseudogene. The sequencing here drew on lung tumor tissue, taken before any cancer treatment. The source is a man between 35 and 75 years old with stage I lung adenocarcinoma. The CDR3 sequence: CASSSGRGLEETQYF. The DNA of the CDR3 is TGTGCTAGCAGCTCGGGTAGGGGACTAGAAGAGACCCAGTACTTC.